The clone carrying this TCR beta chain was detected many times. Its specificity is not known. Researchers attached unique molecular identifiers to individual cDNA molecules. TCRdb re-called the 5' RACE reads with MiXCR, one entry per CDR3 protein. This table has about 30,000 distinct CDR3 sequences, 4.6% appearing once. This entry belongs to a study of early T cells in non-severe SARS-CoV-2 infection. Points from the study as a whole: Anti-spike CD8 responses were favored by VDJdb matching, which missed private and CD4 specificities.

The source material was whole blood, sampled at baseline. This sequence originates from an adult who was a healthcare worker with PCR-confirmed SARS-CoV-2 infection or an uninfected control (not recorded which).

CDR3 DNA sequence: TGCAGTGTAAATTCAGGGACGGAGACCCAGTACTTC. It translates to CSVNSGTETQYF. V usage is TRBV20-1 and J usage is TRBJ2-5, with D perhaps TRBD1 or TRBD2 (5 bases each). Looked up from germline, CDR1 is DFQATT and CDR2 is SNEGSKA (reference sequence). The germline V and J ends were trimmed by 7 bases and 5 bases, with 14 bases remaining between them. The CDR3 runs 12 residues.